Below, 12 T cell receptor beta chains from the same sample are listed, as sequenced in a study of CXCR3-negative and CXCR3-positive naive CD8 T cells. With UMI labels, 5' RACE was used to prepare the TRB cDNA libraries. TCRdb re-called the 5' RACE reads and gives one entry per CDR3 protein, without DNA. This sample lists about 57,000 distinct CDR3 sequences; its ten largest clones have about a quarter. What was sequenced was memory CD8+ T cells from blood. The receptors stem from a human donor in good health. Some clones in this sample may be carry-over from other donors' samples.

The V and J genes are TRBV4-1 and TRBJ1-6. Germline V lookup: CDR1 MGHRA, CDR2 YSYEKL. This CDR3 has 14 residues. Here the CDR3 reads CASSQEGGNSPLHF.

This chain links TRBV5-6 with TRBJ2-1; the TCRdb call, TRBD2, lacks DNA for checking. The CDR3 is 13 amino acids. Germline V gene sequence: CDR1 SGHDT, CDR2 YYEEEE. The CDR3 sequence is CASSLGGSAEQFF.

The gene calls are TRBV7-8 and TRBJ2-7; the TRBD2 assignment by TCRdb is unverifiable without DNA. Germline lookup yields CDR1 SGHVS and CDR2 FQNEAQ. The CDR3 runs 15 residues. CDR3 region: CASSSPTSGAYEQYF. Using reference TRBV7-8 and TRBJ2-7 for the parts outside the CDR3, the full variable domain is GAGVSQSPRYKVAKRGQDVALRCDPISGHVSLFWYQQALGQGPEFLTYFQNEAQLDKSGLPSDRFFAERPEGSVSTLKIQRTQQEDSAVYLCASSSPTSGAYEQYFGPGTRLTVT.

The J gene is TRBJ1-1, the V gene TRBV3-1; checking the TCRdb D call of TRBD1 is not possible without DNA. CDR3 length: 15 amino acids. The V gene's germline CDR1 is LGHDT and CDR2 YNNKEL (reference sequence). CDR3 region: CASSQAGQGHAEAFF.

This rearrangement joins TRBV7-9 to TRBJ1-1. Germline V gene data show CDR1 as SEHNR and CDR2 as FQNEAQ (reference sequence). The length of the CDR3 is 13 residues. The CDR3 loop reads CASSSNQNTEAFF.

The genes are TRBV20-1 and TRBJ1-1; TCRdb indicates TRBD1, and absent DNA this call remains unverified. The CDR3 has 14 residues. In germline, CDR1 is DFQATT, CDR2 SNEGSKA (reference sequence). CDR3 in amino acids: CSAPVEGTDTEAFF.

The chain recombines TRBV6-4 with TRBJ2-1; absent DNA, TCRdb's TRBD1 call cannot be checked. The germline gives CDR1 MRHNA, CDR2 SNTAGT. This CDR3 region has 13 residues. The CDR3 spells CASSDRDNNEQFF.

The V gene is TRBV15, the J gene TRBJ2-1. The CDR3 loop spans 15 amino acids. Germline values: CDR1 LNHNV, CDR2 YYDKDF (reference sequence). The CDR3 sequence is CATSRDYGIGNEQFF.

The V and J genes are TRBV29-1 and TRBJ1-3; absent DNA, TCRdb's TRBD1 call cannot be checked. Per the germline V gene, CDR1 is SQVTM and CDR2 is ANQGSEA. The CDR3 is 13 amino acids. CDR3 loop: CSVVPLSGNTIYF.

The CDR3 reads CSARFPSHYNEQFF. The genes are TRBV20-1 and TRBJ2-1. CDR1 and CDR2 from the germline V gene are DFQATT and SNEGSKA (reference sequence). The CDR3 sequence is 14 residues long.

This chain links TRBV20-1 with TRBJ2-7; TCRdb's D gene call, TRBD2, goes unchecked for lack of DNA. The length of the CDR3 is 16 residues. Germline CDR1 DFQATT, CDR2 SNEGSKA (reference sequence). The chain's CDR3 is CSAQTSGLTLGYEQYF.

The rearrangement uses TRBV6-5 and TRBJ2-7; TCRdb calls TRBD1, which cannot be checked without DNA. CDR3 length equals 14 residues. The germline V gene has CDR1 MNHEY and CDR2 SVGAGI. The CDR3 sequence: CASGMGHSTYEQYF.